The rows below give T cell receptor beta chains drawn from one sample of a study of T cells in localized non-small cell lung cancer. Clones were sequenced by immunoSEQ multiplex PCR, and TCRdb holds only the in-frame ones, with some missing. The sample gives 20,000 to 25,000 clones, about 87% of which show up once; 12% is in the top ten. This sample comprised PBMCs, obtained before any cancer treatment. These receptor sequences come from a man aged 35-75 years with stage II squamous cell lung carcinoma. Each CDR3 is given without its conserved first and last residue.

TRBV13 ASSQDRLREQY
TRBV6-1 ASRDRAGRSGLF
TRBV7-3 ASSQEAGGNQPQH
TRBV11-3 ASSLGRIGQGEETQY
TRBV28 ASTPGGAQENTIY
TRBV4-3 ASSQEVYRVHEQY
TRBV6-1 ASRETRDSNQPQH
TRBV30 AWSQGAGGYT
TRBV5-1 ASSLREAWTEAF
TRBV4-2 ASRGQGKSGELF
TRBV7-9 ASSSTRLAGVANEQF
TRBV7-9 ASSLGADRSGRGAF
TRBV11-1 ASSFSGQGAYTQY
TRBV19 ASSETAVEAF
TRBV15 ATSMLGSTDTQY
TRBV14 ASSQGILVGFGYT
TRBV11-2 ASSLDRGFYYGYT
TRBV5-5 ASSLSPLISGNTIY
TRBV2 ASSDQVGDEQY
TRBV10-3 AITKSRTLNTEAF
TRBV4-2 ASSSPGTSESTDTQY
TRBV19 ASSIAPGTGHSSYEQY
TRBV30 ARSGGTNEAF
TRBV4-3 ASSQDENVEDEQY
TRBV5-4 ASSLGDSPYGYT
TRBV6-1 ASSEISQGAYQPQH
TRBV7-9 ASSLVLGQDTEAF
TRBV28 ASSSGGVVTEAF
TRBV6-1 ASSGGQGPTSYGYT
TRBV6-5 ASSSSGSYEQY
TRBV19 ASSLAGPSTDTQY
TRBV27 ASSLAGTVNNEQF
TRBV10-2 ASSESRGRHEQY